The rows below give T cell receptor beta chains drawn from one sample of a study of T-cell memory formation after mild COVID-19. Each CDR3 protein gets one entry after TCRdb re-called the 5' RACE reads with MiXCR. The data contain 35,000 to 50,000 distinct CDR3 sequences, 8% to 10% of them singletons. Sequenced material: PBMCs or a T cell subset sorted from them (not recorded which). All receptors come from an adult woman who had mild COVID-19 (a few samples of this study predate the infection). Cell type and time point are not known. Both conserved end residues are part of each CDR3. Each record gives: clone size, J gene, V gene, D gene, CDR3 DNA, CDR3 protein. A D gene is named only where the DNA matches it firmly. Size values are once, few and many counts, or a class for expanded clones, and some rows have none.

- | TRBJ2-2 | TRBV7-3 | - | TGTGCCAGCAGCACAGAAATCACCGGGGAGCTGTTTTTT | CASSTEITGELFF
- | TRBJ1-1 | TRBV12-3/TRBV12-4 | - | TGTGCCAGCAGTTTACAGGGTGGGGACACTGAAGCTTTCTTT | CASSLQGGDTEAFF
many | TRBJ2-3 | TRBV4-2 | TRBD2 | TGTGCCAGCAGCCAAGGACTAGCGGGGGGCCGAGATACGCAGTATTTT | CASSQGLAGGRDTQYF
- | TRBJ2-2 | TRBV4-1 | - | TGCGCCAGCAGCCAAGTGACGGAGGTCACCGGGGAGCTGTTTTTT | CASSQVTEVTGELFF
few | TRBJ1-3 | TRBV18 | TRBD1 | TGTGCCAGCTCCGCGACAGGGGACACTGGAAACACCATATATTTT | CASSATGDTGNTIYF
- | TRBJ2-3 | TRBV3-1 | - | TGTGCCAGCAGCCAAGGGGGGGCGCGAGGAGATACGCAGTATTTT | CASSQGGARGDTQYF
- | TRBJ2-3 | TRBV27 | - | TGTGCCAGCAGTTTATCGCGGACTGGGCCCACAGATACGCAGTATTTT | CASSLSRTGPTDTQYF
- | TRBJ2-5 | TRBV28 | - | TGTGCCAGCAGTTTAGTCGGTAGCCTTGAGACCCAGTACTTC | CASSLVGSLETQYF
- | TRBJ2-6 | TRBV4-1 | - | TGCGCCAGCAGCGAAGGCTTCGCCTTCTCTGGGGCCAACGTCCTGACTTTC | CASSEGFAFSGANVLTF
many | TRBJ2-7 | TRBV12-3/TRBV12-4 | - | TGTGCCAGCAGTTTCGATCGCTACGAGCAGTACTTC | CASSFDRYEQYF
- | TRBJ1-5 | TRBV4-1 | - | TGCGCCAGCAGCCAAGGTCTCAGAGATAGCAATCAGCCCCAGCATTTT | CASSQGLRDSNQPQHF
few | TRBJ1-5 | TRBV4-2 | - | TGTGCCAGCAGCCAAGATGCGGGTATCAATCAGCCCCAGCATTTT | CASSQDAGINQPQHF
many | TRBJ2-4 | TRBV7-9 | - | TGTGCCAGCAGCTTAGGGGCGGGGCATCTGGACATTCAGTACTTC | CASSLGAGHLDIQYF
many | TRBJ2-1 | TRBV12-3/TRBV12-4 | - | TGTGCCAGCAGCCGGGGCAGACTTTTGGATGAGCAGTTCTTC | CASSRGRLLDEQFF
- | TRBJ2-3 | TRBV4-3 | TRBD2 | TGCGCCAGCAGCCAAGGGGCGGGAGGGTATCGTGGAGATACGCAGTATTTT | CASSQGAGGYRGDTQYF
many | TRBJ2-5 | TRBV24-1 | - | TGTGCCACCAGTGATTTAAAGGGAAACCAAGAGACCCAGTACTTC | CATSDLKGNQETQYF
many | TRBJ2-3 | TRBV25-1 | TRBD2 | TGTGCCAGCAGTGATCCTACGGGGCGGGGGGGCACAGATACGCAGTATTTT | CASSDPTGRGGTDTQYF
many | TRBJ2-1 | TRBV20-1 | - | TGCAGTGCTAGGACTCCCGCCATTGAGCAGTTCTTC | CSARTPAIEQFF
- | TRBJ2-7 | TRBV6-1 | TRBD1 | TGTGCCAGCAAGGCCCAGGGGGTTGCCTACGAGCAGTACTTC | CASKAQGVAYEQYF
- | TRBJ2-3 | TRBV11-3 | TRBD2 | TGTGCCAGCAGCTCTAGGACTAGCGGGTATGCCACAGATACGCAGTATTTT | CASSSRTSGYATDTQYF
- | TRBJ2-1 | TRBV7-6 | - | TGTGCCAGCAGCTTAGAGGGGGGCGCCTCCTACAATGAGCAGTTCTTC | CASSLEGGASYNEQFF
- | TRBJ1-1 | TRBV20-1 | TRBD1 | TGCAGTGCTAGCAGTACAGGGGGCCTAGAAGCTTTCTTT | CSASSTGGLEAFF
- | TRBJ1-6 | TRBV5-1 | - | TGCGCCAGCAGCTTGGGAGAACCCTCCGTTTCACCCCTCCACTTT | CASSLGEPSVSPLHF
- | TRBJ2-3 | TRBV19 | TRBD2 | TGTGCCAGTAGTCGTAGCGGGACTGAAGATACGCAGTATTTT | CASSRSGTEDTQYF
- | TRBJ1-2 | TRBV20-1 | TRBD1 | TGCAGTGCTCGCGACAGGGGCGGGGGCTACACCTTC | CSARDRGGGYTF
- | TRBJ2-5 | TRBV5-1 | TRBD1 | TGCGCCAGCAGCCCGGGACAGGGGGCACAAGAGACCCAGTACTTC | CASSPGQGAQETQYF
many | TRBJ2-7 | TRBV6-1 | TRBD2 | TGTGCCAGCAGTGAATGGGGACTAGCGAGGAGCGAGCAGTACTTC | CASSEWGLARSEQYF
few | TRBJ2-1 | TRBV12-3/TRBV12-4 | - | TGTGCCAGCAGTCGCACAGGGAATTGGTACAATGAGCAGTTCTTC | CASSRTGNWYNEQFF
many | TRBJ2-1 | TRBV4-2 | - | TGTGCCAGCAGCCAAGAAGGCAGCAATGTGGGCGATGAGCAGTTCTTC | CASSQEGSNVGDEQFF
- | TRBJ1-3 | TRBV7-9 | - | TGTGCCAGCAGCCCCGGGGGCGGTGGAAACACCATATATTTT | CASSPGGGGNTIYF
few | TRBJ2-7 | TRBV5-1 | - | TGCGCCAGCAGCTTAGAGGGGGACTCCTACGAGCAGTACTTC | CASSLEGDSYEQYF
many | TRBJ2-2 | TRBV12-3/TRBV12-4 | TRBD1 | TGTGCCAGCAGCAAACTCAGGGGGCAGGCCGGGGAGCTGTTTTTT | CASSKLRGQAGELFF
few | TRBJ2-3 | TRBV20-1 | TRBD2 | TGCAGTGCCCAACGGGACACTAGCGGCGATACGCAGTATTTT | CSAQRDTSGDTQYF
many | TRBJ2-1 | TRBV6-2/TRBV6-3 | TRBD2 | TGTGCCAGCAGAACGGTGGGACTAGCGAACTACAATGAGCAGTTCTTC | CASRTVGLANYNEQFF
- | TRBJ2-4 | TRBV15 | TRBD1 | TGTGCCACCAGCAGGGGGGACAGGGGAGTGGACATTCAGTACTTC | CATSRGDRGVDIQYF
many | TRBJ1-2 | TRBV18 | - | TGTGCCAGCTCACCTATGGCAGAGAACTATGGCTACACCTTC | CASSPMAENYGYTF
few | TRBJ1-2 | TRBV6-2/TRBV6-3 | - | TGTGCCAGCAGTTACTATGGGCAGGGCGGCTACTATGGCTACACCTTC | CASSYYGQGGYYGYTF
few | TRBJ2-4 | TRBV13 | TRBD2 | TGTGCCAGCAGCAAGACTAGCGGGGGTTTGGCGTACTTC | CASSKTSGGLAYF
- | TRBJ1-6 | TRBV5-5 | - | TGTGCCAGCAGCGGCGGCAGGGGCGATAATTCACCCCTCCACTTT | CASSGGRGDNSPLHF
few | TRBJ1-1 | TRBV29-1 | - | TGCAGCGTAGGTCAAACTGAAGCTTTCTTT | CSVGQTEAFF
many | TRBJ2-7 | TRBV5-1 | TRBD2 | TGCGCCAGCAGATCCACTAGCGGGGGCCTCTACGAGCAGTACTTC | CASRSTSGGLYEQYF
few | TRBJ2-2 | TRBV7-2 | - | TGTGCCAGCAGCCCCCCAAGAGGGCTTATCACCGGGGAGCTGTTTTTT | CASSPPRGLITGELFF
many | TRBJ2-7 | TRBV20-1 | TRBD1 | TGCAGTGCTAGAGATCTGGGACAGGGTAACTACGAGCAGTACTTC | CSARDLGQGNYEQYF
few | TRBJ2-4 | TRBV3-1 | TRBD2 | TGTGCCAGCAGCCGTGGGACTAGCGGGGGGGTAGCCAAAAACATTCAGTACTTC | CASSRGTSGGVAKNIQYF
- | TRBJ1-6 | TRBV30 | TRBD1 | TGTGCCTGGAGTGGGCAGGGGGAGTATAATTCACCCCTCCACTTT | CAWSGQGEYNSPLHF
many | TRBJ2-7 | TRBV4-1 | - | TGCGCCAGCAGCCAAGGTTCGGGGTTAGTTGGCTACGAGCAGTACTTC | CASSQGSGLVGYEQYF
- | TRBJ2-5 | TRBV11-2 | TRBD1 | TGTGCCAGCAGCACTGACAGGGGCAGAGAGACCCAGTACTTC | CASSTDRGRETQYF
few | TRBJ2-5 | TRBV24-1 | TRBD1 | TGTGCCACCAGTGACCAGGGACAGAAACAAGAGACCCAGTACTTC | CATSDQGQKQETQYF
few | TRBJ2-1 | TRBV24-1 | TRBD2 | TGTGCCACCAGTGATATAACTAGCGGGGGCTATGAGCAGTTCTTC | CATSDITSGGYEQFF
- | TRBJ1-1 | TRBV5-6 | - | TGTGCCAGCAGCTTGTACCGGAGGTCAAGCACTGAAGCTTTCTTT | CASSLYRRSSTEAFF
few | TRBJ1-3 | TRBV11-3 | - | TGTGCCAGCAGGGGGCGAAACTCTGGAAACACCATATATTTT | CASRGRNSGNTIYF